The 14 T cell receptor beta chains below were found in one sample sequenced in a study of a mutant IDH1 vaccine in newly diagnosed glioma. Produced via immunoSEQ multiplex PCR; TCRdb's table is partial and in-frame only. The data contain around 25,000 clones, 70% of them singletons. Sample time point: week 11, during vaccination. Vaccination used 300 ug of mutant IDH1 20-mer peptide per dose, with topical imiquimod. For these receptors, no antigen is known. This specimen was peripheral blood mononuclear cells (PBMCs), taken from a glioma patient whose treatment included an IDH1 peptide vaccine. These receptors were taken from a man aged 18 to 35 with glioma. Some clones in this sample may be carry-over from other donors' samples.

The CDR3 DNA reads as TGTGCCAGCAGCTTGGACAGGACTTACTATGGCTACACCTTC. It translates to CASSLDRTYYGYTF. The V call is TRBV5-6, the J call TRBJ1-2; a possible D gene is TRBD1 (5 bases). The V and J ends lost 0 bases and 3 bases respectively, with 9 bases between them. This CDR3 has 14 residues. The germline V gene encodes CDR1 SGHDT and CDR2 YYEEEE.

The chain combines TRBV7-9 with TRBJ2-2; TRBD1 might be the D (5 bases). The CDR3 totals 16 residues. The ends were cut back, 10 bases at V and 5 bases at J, with 23 bases in the middle. In germline, CDR1 is SEHNR, CDR2 FQNEAQ (reference sequence). The CDR3: CATFPDGRGGTGELFF. DNA for the CDR3: TGTGCCACCTTCCCAGATGGAAGGGGTGGGACCGGGGAGCTGTTTTTT. Complete variable domain (other parts from reference TRBV7-9 and TRBJ2-2): DTGVSQNPRHKITKRGQNVTFRCDPISEHNRLYWYRQTLGQGPEFLTYFQNEAQLEKSRLLSDRFSAERPKGSFSTLEIQRTEQGDSAMYLCATFPDGRGGTGELFFGEGSRLTVL.

Of note for this clone: Germline and junction disagree at one end, which may indicate a read error. The chain joins TRBV7-7 to TRBJ2-2; D gene ambiguous. The germline V gene encodes CDR1 SSHAT and CDR2 FNYEAQ (reference sequence). CDR3 length equals 14 residues. CDR3 nucleotides: TGTGCTAGCAGCTTAGCACAGTACACCGGGGAGCTGTTTTTT. It translates to CASSLAQYTGELFF.

The chain is built from TRBV10-2 and TRBJ1-2; no clear D gene. In germline, CDR1 is WSHSY, CDR2 SAAADI. The CDR3 is 14 amino acids. Trimming cost V 4 bases and J 4 bases, with 13 bases left between them. CDR3 DNA: TGCGCCAGCAGTGCATGGGCGACTACCTATGGCTACACCTTC. It specifies CASSAWATTYGYTF.

The gene calls are TRBV25-1 and TRBJ2-1, with a weak D call TRBD2 (6 bases). V was shortened by 6 bases and J by 9 bases, with 18 bases between the two germline ends. The germline CDR1 and CDR2 sequences are MGHDK and SYGVNS. The CDR3 extends over 14 amino acids. CDR3 region: CASRAGPSRGEQFF. CDR3 coding DNA: TGTGCCAGCAGGGCGGGACCATCGAGGGGTGAGCAGTTCTTC.

The gene calls are TRBV5-1 and TRBJ2-7; a possible D gene is TRBD2 (5 bases). CDR1 and CDR2 from the germline V gene are SGHRS and YFSETQ. The CDR3 runs 13 residues. V shed 5 bases and J shed 3 bases, with 12 bases lying between them. The CDR3 DNA reads as TGCGCCAGCAGGAGGGAGTGGGACTACGAGCAGTACTTC. Its protein product is CASRREWDYEQYF.

The chain is built from TRBV29-1 and TRBJ2-5; a possible D gene is TRBD1 (5 bases). CDR1 and CDR2 (germline): SQVTM, ANQGSEA. This CDR3 contains 13 residues. The V end was cut by 3 bases, the J end by 0 bases, with 8 bases between. For the CDR3, the DNA is TGCAGCGTTGAGACAGATTACCAAGAGACCCAGTACTTC. Its protein is CSVETDYQETQYF.

This clone was seen once. The chain recombines TRBV29-1 with TRBJ1-5; possibly TRBD1 for D (5 bases). Germline values: CDR1 SQVTM, CDR2 ANQGSEA. V was pared by 5 bases and J by 2 bases, with 10 bases between. This CDR3 comprises 13 residues. In DNA, the CDR3 is TGCAGCGTTCGGGACGGGGGCAATCAGCCCCAGCATTTT. Its translation is CSVRDGGNQPQHF.

V is TRBV7-2 and J is TRBJ1-2; a weak D match, TRBD1 (5 bases). CDR1 SGHTA and CDR2 FQGNSA come from the germline V gene. Between the trimmed V and J ends, which lost 2 bases and 3 bases, there was a span of 7 bases. CDR3 size: 13 residues. Here the CDR3 reads CASSLQGYYGYTF. In DNA, the CDR3 is TGTGCCAGCAGCTTACAGGGCTACTATGGCTACACCTTC.

The chain uses TRBV4-3 and TRBJ1-1, with D perhaps matching TRBD1 (6 bases). The CDR3 loop spans 14 amino acids. The V end lost 0 bases, the J end lost 9 bases, and 14 bases lay between the germline ends. Germline V gene lookup returns CDR1 LGHNA and CDR2 YSLEER. In DNA form, the CDR3 reads TGCGCCAGCAGCCAAGATCTTGGGCAGGGGCAAGCTTTCTTT. Amino acid sequence: CASSQDLGQGQAFF.

V and J are TRBV6-1 and TRBJ1-4; a possible D gene is TRBD1 (6 bases). V was trimmed by 2 bases and J by 1 base, leaving 20 bases between them. The CDR3 covers 19 residues. Germline lookup yields CDR1 MNHNS and CDR2 SASEGT. The DNA of the CDR3 is TGTGCCAGCAGTGAAAATCTAAGGGGGTGGGCTAAAACTAATGAAAAACTGTTTTTT. It is translated as CASSENLRGWAKTNEKLFF.

V usage is TRBV5-1 and J usage is TRBJ2-6; no definite D call. Germline CDR1 reads SGHRS; CDR2 reads YFSETQ. CDR3 length: 13 residues. Trimming pared 3 bases from V and 5 bases from J, leaving 6 bases between. The CDR3 DNA is TGCGCCAGCAGCTCCACTAGGGCCAACGTCCTGACTTTC. Residues: CASSSTRANVLTF.

This sequence joins TRBV2 and TRBJ2-3, with D uncertain. Looked up from germline, CDR1 is SNHLY and CDR2 is FYNNEI. The CDR3 has 12 amino acids. The V end lost 3 bases, the J end lost 5 bases, and 6 bases lay between the germline ends. The CDR3 sequence: CASSDNIDTQYF. CDR3 DNA sequence: TGTGCCAGCAGTGACAATATAGATACGCAGTATTTT.

This chain connects TRBV27 to TRBJ2-7; possibly TRBD2 for D (6 bases). V lost 6 bases to trimming and J lost 4 bases, with 10 bases between them. CDR1 MNHEY and CDR2 SMNVEV come from the germline V gene (reference sequence). CDR3 length equals 12 residues. The CDR3 sequence is CASSFSGYEQYF. CDR3 sequence (DNA): TGTGCCAGCAGCTTTAGCGGATACGAGCAGTACTTC.